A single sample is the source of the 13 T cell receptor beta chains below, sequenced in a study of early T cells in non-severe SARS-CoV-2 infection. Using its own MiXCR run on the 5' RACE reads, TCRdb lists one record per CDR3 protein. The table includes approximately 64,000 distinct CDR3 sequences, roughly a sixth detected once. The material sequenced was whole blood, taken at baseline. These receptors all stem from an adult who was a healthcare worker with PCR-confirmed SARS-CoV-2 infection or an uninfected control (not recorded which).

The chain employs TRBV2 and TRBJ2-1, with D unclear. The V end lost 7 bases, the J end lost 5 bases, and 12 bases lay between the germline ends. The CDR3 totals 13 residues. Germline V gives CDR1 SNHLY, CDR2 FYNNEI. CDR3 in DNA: TGTGCCAGCATTGTCAGCGAAAACAATGAGCAGTTCTTC. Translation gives CASIVSENNEQFF. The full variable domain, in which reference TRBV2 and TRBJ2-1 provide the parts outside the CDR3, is EPEVTQTPSHQVTQMGQEVILRCVPISNHLYFYWYRQILGQKVEFLVSFYNNEISEKSEIFDDQFSVERPDGSNFTLKIRSTKLEDSAMYFCASIVSENNEQFFGPGTRLTVL.

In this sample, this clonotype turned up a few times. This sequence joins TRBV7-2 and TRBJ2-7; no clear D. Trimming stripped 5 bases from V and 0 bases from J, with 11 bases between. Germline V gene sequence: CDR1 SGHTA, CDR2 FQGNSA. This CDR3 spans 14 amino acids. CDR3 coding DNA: TGTGCCAGCAGCCCTGACTCGAGCTCCTACGAGCAGTACTTC. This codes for CASSPDSSSYEQYF.

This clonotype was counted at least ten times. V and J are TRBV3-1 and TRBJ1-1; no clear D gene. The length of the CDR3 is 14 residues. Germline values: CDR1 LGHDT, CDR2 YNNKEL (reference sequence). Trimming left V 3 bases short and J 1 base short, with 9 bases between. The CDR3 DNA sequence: TGTGCCAGCAGCCAGTCAGACAAGAACACTGAAGCTTTCTTT. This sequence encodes CASSQSDKNTEAFF.

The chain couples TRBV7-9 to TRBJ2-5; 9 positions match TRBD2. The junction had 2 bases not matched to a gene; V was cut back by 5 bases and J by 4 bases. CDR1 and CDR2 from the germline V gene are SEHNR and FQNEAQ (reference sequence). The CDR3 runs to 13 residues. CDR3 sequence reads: CASSRSGGETQYF. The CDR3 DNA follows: TGTGCCAGCAGCCGTAGCGGGGGAGAGACCCAGTACTTC.

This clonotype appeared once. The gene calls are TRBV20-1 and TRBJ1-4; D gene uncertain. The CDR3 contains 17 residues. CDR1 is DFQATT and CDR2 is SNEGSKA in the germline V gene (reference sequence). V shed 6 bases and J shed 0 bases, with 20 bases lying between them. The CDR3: CSAPDRWSSATNEKLFF. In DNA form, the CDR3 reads TGCAGTGCCCCTGATCGCTGGTCGTCGGCAACTAATGAAAAACTGTTTTTT.

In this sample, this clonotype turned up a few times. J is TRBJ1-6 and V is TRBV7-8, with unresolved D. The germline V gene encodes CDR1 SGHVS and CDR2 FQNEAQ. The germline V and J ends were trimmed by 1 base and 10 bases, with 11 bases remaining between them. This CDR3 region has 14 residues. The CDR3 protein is CASSLVPVESPLHF. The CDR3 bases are TGTGCCAGCAGCTTAGTACCGGTTGAGTCACCCCTCCACTTT.

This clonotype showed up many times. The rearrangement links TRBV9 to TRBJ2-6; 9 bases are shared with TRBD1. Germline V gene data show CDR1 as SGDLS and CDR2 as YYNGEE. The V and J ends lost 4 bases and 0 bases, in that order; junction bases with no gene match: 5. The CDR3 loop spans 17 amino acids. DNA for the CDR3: TGTGCCAGCAGCCCGGGACAGGGACACTCTGGGGCCAACGTCCTGACTTTC. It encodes CASSPGQGHSGANVLTF. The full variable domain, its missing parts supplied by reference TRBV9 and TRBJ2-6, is DSGVTQTPKHLITATGQRVTLRCSPRSGDLSVYWYQQSLDQGLQFLIQYYNGEERAKGNILERFSAQQFPDLHSELNLSSLELGDSALYFCASSPGQGHSGANVLTFGAGSRLTVL.

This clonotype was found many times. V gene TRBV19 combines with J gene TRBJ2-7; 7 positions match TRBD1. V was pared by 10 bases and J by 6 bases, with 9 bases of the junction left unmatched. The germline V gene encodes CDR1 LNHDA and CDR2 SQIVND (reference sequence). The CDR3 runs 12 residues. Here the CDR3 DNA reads TGTGCCATTAAGACAGGGTCGGGCGAGCAGTACTTC. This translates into CAIKTGSGEQYF. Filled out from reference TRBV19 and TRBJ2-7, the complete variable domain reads DGGITQSPKYLFRKEGQNVTLSCEQNLNHDAMYWYRQDPGQGLRLIYYSQIVNDFQKGDIAEGYSVSREKKESFPLTVTSAQKNPTAFYLCAIKTGSGEQYFGPGTRLTVT.

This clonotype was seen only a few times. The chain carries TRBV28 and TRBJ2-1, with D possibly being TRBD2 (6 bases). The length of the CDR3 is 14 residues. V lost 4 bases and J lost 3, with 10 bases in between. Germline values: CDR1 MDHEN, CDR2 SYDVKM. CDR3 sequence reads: CASSSLANYNEQFF. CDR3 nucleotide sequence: TGTGCCAGCAGTTCCCTAGCGAACTACAATGAGCAGTTCTTC.

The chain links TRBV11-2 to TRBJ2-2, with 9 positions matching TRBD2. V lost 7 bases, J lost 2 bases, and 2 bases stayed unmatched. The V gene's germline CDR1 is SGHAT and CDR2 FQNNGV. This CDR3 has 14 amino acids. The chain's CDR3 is CASTGTSNTGELFF. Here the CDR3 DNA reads TGTGCCAGCACCGGGACTAGCAACACCGGGGAGCTGTTTTTT.

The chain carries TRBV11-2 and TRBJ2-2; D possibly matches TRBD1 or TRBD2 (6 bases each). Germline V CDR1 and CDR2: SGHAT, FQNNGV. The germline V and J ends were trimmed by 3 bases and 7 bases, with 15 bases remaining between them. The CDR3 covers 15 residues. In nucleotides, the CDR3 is TGTGCCAGCAGCTTTAGCCGGGGGCTCCACGGGGAGCTGTTTTTT. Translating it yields CASSFSRGLHGELFF. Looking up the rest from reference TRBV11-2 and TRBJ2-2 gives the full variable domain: EAGVAQSPRYKIIEKRQSVAFWCNPISGHATLYWYQQILGQGPKLLIQFQNNGVVDDSQLPKDRFSAERLKGVDSTLKIQPAKLEDSAVYLCASSFSRGLHGELFFGEGSRLTVL.

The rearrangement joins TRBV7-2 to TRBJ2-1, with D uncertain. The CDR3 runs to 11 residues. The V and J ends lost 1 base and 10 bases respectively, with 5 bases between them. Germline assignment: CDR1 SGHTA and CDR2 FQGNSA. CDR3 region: CASSLGVEQFF. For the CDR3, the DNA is TGTGCCAGCAGCTTAGGGGTAGAGCAGTTCTTC. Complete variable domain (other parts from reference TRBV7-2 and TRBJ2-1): GAGVSQSPSNKVTEKGKDVELRCDPISGHTALYWYRQSLGQGLEFLIYFQGNSAPDKSGLPSDRFSAERTGGSVSTLTIQRTQQEDSAVYLCASSLGVEQFFGPGTRLTVL.

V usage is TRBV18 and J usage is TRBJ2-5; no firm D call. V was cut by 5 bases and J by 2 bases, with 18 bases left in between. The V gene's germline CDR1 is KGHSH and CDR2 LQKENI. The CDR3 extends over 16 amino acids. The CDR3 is CASSKNSPNFQETQYF. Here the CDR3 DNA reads TGTGCCAGCTCAAAGAACAGCCCGAACTTTCAAGAGACCCAGTACTTC.